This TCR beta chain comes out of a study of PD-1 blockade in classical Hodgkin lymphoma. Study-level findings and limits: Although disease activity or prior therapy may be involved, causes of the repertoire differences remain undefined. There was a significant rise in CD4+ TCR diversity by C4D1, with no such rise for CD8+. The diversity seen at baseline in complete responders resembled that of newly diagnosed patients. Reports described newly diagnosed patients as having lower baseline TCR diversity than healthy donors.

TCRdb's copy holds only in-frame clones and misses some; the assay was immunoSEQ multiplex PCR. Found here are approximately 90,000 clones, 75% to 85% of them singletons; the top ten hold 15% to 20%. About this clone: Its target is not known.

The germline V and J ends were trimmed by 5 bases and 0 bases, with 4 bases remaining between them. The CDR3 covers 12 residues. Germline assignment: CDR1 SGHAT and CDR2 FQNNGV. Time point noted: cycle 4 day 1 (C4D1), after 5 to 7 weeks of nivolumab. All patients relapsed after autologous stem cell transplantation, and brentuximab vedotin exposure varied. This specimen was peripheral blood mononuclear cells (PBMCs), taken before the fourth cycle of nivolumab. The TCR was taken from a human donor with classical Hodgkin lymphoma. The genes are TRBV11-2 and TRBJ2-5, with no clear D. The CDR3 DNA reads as TGTGCCAGCAGCCCGAACCAAGAGACCCAGTACTTC. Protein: CASSPNQETQYF.